This T cell receptor beta chain was recovered during a study of tissue T cells after allogeneic stem cell transplantation. CDR3 length: 15 residues. Losses at the gene ends were 3 bases for V and 5 bases for J; bases not matched to a gene: 9. Per germline, CDR1 SGHRS and CDR2 YFSETQ. Regarding the study as a whole: Within patients, tissue anatomy strongly shaped TCR repertoire composition.

This table comes from immunoSEQ multiplex PCR, and its TCRdb copy is limited to in-frame clones, with some not included. The sample contains fewer than 30,000 clones, around 79% of which appear only once. This clone turned up a few times. What it binds is unknown. Autopsy tissues spanned esophagus to rectum, liver, skin, and lymphoid organs including spleen. This TCR was recovered from a female donor aged 60 or older with lung cancer. The chain couples TRBV5-1 to TRBJ2-7, with 9 nucleotides matching TRBD1. Source: tissue from the ileum, taken at autopsy. CDR3 amino acids: CASSSTGTGLNEQYF. The CDR3 nucleotides read TGCGCCAGCAGCTCGACCGGGACAGGGCTTAACGAGCAGTACTTC.